The present T cell receptor (beta chain) was sequenced within a study of blood T cell repertoires in COVID-19. Study background: COVID-19 samples, acute and convalescent, were from the United States, Italy and Spain. The analysed material was cDNA or gDNA that came from T cells, B-cell-depleted T cells, or PBMCs.

In the original processing: Estimated nucleated cell counts came from reference gene primer amplification. The assay was immunoSEQ multiplex PCR, and TCRdb's table has in-frame clones only and misses some. V, J and clone size are those of that table, while D and trimming were read from the DNA. The sample has about 120,000 clones; 65% to 90% are singletons. The sequenced material came from peripheral blood. This TCR derives from an elderly man with acute or convalescent COVID-19.

The CDR3 is CASSQSSGGFAPEQYF. The CDR3 coding sequence is TGTGCCAGCAGCCAGTCTAGCGGGGGGTTCGCCCCCGAGCAGTACTTC. The chain links TRBV4-2 to TRBJ2-7, with 11 bases matching TRBD2. Germline-derived CDR1 and CDR2 are LGHNA and YNFKEQ. This CDR3 spans 16 amino acids. V lost 3 bases, J lost 6 bases, and 10 bases stayed unmatched.